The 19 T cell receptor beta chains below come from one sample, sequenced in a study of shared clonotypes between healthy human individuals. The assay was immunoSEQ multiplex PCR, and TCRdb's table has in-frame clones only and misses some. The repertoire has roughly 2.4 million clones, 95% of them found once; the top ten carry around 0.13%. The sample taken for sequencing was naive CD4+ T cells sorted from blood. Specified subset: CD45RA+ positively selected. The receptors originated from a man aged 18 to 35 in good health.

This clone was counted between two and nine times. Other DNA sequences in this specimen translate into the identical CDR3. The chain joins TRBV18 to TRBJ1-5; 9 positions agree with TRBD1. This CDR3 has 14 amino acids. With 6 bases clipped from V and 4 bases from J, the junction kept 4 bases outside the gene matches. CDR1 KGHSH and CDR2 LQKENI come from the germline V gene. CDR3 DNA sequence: TGTGCCAGCTCCCCCGGACAGGGGAATCAGCCCCAGCATTTT. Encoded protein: CASSPGQGNQPQHF.

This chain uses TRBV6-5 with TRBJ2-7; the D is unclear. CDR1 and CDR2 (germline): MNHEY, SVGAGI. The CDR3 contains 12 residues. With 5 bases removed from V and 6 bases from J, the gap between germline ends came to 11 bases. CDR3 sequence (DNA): TGTGCCAGCAGTCCCCAGCTAGGCGAGCAGTACTTC. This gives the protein CASSPQLGEQYF.

DNA of the CDR3: TGCGCCAGCAGCTTGGGTGCGCCTTGGGAGACCCAGTACTTC. It specifies CASSLGAPWETQYF. This sequence joins TRBV5-1 and TRBJ2-5, with unresolved D. Trimming left V 0 bases short and J 5 bases short, with 11 bases between. The germline gives CDR1 SGHRS, CDR2 YFSETQ. This CDR3 spans 14 amino acids.

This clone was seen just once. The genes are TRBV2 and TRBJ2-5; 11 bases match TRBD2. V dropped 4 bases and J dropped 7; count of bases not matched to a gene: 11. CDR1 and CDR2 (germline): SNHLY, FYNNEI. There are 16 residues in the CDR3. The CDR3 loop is CASSVHGTSGRATQYF. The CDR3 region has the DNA TGTGCCAGCAGTGTACATGGGACTAGCGGTCGAGCGACCCAGTACTTC.

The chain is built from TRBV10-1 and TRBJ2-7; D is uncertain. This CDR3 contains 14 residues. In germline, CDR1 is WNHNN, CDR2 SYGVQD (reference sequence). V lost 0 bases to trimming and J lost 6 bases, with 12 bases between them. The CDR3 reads CASSESVQTGEQYF. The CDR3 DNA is TGCGCCAGCAGTGAGTCCGTCCAGACGGGCGAGCAGTACTTC.

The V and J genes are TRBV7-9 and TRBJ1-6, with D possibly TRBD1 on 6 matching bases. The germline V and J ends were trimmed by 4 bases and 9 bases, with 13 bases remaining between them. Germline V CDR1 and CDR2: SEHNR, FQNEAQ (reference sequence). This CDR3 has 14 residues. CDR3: CASSYRTDPSPLHF. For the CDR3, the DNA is TGTGCCAGCAGCTACCGGACAGACCCTTCACCCCTCCACTTT.

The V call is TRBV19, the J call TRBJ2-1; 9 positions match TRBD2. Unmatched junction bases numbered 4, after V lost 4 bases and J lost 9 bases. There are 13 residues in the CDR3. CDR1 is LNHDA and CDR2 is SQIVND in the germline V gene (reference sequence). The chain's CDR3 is CASSTGLALEQFF. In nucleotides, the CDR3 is TGTGCCAGTAGTACTGGACTAGCGCTTGAGCAGTTCTTC. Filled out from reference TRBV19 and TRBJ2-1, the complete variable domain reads DGGITQSPKYLFRKEGQNVTLSCEQNLNHDAMYWYRQDPGQGLRLIYYSQIVNDFQKGDIAEGYSVSREKKESFPLTVTSAQKNPTAFYLCASSTGLALEQFFGPGTRLTVL.

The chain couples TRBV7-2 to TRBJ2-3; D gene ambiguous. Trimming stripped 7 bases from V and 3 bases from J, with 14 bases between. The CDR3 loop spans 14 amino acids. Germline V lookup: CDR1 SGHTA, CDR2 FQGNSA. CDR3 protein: CASNTAGGTDTQYF. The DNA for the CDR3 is TGTGCCAGCAATACAGCAGGTGGGACAGATACGCAGTATTTT.

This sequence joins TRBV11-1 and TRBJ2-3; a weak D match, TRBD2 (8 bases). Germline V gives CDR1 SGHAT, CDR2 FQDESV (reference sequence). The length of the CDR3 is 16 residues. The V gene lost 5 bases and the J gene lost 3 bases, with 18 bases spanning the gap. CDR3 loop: CASSPREGAWTDTQYF. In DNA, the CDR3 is TGTGCCAGCAGCCCACGGGAGGGGGCTTGGACAGATACGCAGTATTTT.

The CDR3 region has the DNA TGTGCCAGTAGTTCTAGCGGCCCAGCCCAAGAGACCCAGTACTTC. Its translation: CASSSSGPAQETQYF. The V call is TRBV19, the J call TRBJ2-5, with 7 bases fitting TRBD2. Germline V lookup: CDR1 LNHDA, CDR2 SQIVND (reference sequence). The CDR3 is made up of 15 amino acids. V dropped 5 bases and J dropped 1; count of bases not matched to a gene: 7.

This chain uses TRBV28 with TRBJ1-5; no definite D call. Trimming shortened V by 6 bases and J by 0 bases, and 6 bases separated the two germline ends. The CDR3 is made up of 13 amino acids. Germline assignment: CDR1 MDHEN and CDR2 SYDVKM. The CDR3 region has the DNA TGTGCCAGCAGGGATTATAGCAATCAGCCCCAGCATTTT. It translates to CASRDYSNQPQHF.

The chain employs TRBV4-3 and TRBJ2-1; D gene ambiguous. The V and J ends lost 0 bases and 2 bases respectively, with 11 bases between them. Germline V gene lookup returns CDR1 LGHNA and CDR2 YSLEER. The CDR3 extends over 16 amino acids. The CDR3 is CASSQELLSTYNEQFF. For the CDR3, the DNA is TGCGCCAGCAGCCAAGAACTACTTTCTACCTACAATGAGCAGTTCTTC.

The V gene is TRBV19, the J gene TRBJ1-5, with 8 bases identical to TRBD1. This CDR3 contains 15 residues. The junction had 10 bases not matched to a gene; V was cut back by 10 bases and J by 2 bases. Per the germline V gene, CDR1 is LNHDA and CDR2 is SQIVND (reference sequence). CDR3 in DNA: TGTGCCACCCATGACAGGGGTCGGGGCAATCAGCCCCAGCATTTT. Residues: CATHDRGRGNQPQHF.

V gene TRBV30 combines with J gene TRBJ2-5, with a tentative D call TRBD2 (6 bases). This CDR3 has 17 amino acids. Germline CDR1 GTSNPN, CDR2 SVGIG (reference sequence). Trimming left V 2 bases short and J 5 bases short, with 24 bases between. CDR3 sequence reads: CAWSSELALYVPETQYF. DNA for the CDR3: TGTGCCTGGAGTTCTGAACTAGCTTTGTACGTTCCGGAGACCCAGTACTTC.

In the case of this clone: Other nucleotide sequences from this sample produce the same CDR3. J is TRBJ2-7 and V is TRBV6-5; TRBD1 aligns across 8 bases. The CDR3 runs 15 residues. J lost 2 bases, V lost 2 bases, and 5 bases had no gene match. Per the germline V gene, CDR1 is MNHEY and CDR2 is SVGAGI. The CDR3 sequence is CASSYRDRGAYEQYF. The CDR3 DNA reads TGTGCCAGCAGTTACCGTGACAGGGGAGCCTACGAGCAGTACTTC.

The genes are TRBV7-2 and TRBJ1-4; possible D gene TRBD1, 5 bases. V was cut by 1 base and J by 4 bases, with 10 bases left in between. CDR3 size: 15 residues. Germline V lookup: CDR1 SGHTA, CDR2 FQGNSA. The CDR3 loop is CASSLGGASNEKLFF. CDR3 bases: TGTGCCAGCAGCTTAGGTGGGGCAAGTAATGAAAAACTGTTTTTT.

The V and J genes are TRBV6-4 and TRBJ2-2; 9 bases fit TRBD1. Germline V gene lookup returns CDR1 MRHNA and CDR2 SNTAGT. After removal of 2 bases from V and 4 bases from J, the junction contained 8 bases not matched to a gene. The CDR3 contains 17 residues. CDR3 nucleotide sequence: TGTGCCAGCAGTGACCGATACAGGGGGCCTGGCACCGGGGAGCTGTTTTTT. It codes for CASSDRYRGPGTGELFF.

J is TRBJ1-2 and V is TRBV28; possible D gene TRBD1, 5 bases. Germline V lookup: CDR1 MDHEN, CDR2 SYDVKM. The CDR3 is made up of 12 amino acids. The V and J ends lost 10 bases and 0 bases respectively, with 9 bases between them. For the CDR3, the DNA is TGTGCCACTTACAGGACTAACTATGGCTACACCTTC. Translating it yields CATYRTNYGYTF.

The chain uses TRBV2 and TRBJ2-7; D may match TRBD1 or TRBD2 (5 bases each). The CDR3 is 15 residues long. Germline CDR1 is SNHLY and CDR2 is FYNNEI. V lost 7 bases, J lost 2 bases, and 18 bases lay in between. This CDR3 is CASNARDPTPYEQYF. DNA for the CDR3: TGTGCCAGCAATGCTCGGGACCCCACACCCTACGAGCAGTACTTC.